This is a list of T cell receptor beta chains from one sample in a study of cytomegalovirus exposure and HLA in healthy donors. Assay used: immunoSEQ multiplex PCR; TCRdb lists only in-frame clones, some missing. Of over 200,000 clones in the sample, 90% were seen once. The sample taken for sequencing was PBMCs. The receptors originated from a woman aged 25 to 39 in good health and CMV-seronegative. The CDR3 runs from the conserved cysteine through the conserved F or W. The D gene is left open where the match is weak.

j_call,v_call,d_call,cdr3_nt,cdr3_aa
TRBJ2-2,TRBV28,TRBD2,TGTGCCAGCAGTCCCCTCGCGGGAGACACCGGGGAGCTGTTTTTT,CASSPLAGDTGELFF
TRBJ2-7,TRBV7-9,TRBD2,TGTGCCAGCAGCCAGGAGACTAGCGGGATTTCCTACGAGCAGTACTTC,CASSQETSGISYEQYF
TRBJ1-1,TRBV21-1,NA,TGTGCCAGCGTGGATAACACTGAAGCTTTCTTT,CASVDNTEAFF
TRBJ2-6,TRBV13,TRBD1,TGTGCCAGCAGCCGGGACAGGGGGCTCTCTGGGGCCAACGTCCTGACTTTC,CASSRDRGLSGANVLTF
TRBJ1-3,TRBV7-9,NA,TGTGCCAGCAGCTTGGCGGGAAACACCATATATTTT,CASSLAGNTIYF
TRBJ2-2,TRBV4-3,NA,TGCGCCAGCAGCCAAGACAGGGGAGCCATCGGGGAGCTGTTTTTT,CASSQDRGAIGELFF
TRBJ2-3,TRBV10-1,TRBD1,TGCGCCAGCAGGGACAGGGTGAAACTGGATACGCAGTATTTT,CASRDRVKLDTQYF
TRBJ2-6,TRBV7-2,NA,TGTGCCAGCAGCTTGAGGGGTACTGGGGCCAACGTCCTGACTTTC,CASSLRGTGANVLTF
TRBJ1-1,TRBV7-8,TRBD1,TGTGCCAGCAGCCAACACCGGTGGACAGGGGTGAACACTGAAGCTTTCTTT,CASSQHRWTGVNTEAFF
TRBJ2-7,TRBV4-2,NA,TGTGCCAGCAGCCAAGAAGGTGGGTTCCCCGGCGCTCACGAGCAGTACTTC,CASSQEGGFPGAHEQYF
TRBJ2-7,TRBV6-1,TRBD2,TGTGCCAGCAATCTCCTTCCTAGCGGCGGTTACGAGCAGTACTTC,CASNLLPSGGYEQYF
TRBJ1-3,TRBV30,NA,TGTGCCTGGAGTCTCCCAGGCACGGGCTCTGGAAACACCATATATTTT,CAWSLPGTGSGNTIYF